Listed here are 9 T cell receptor beta chains from one sample, sequenced in a study of blood T cell repertoires in COVID-19 (dated by TCRdb to the early 2020s). The library was produced with the immunoSEQ multiplex PCR assay. This is the immuneACCESS table as TCRdb keeps it, with only in-frame sequences that have V and J called. A part of the clones is gone; compared with another copy, unresolved V genes explain less than half, and the rest is unexplained. The table for this sample lists 150,000 or so clones; around 90% of them were counted only once. 4% of the sample belongs to the ten largest clones. The sequencing sample was made of PBMCs or T cells enriched from blood (not recorded which). Every receptor here comes from a woman between 40 and 55 years old who had been exposed to COVID-19.

This rearrangement joins TRBV11-3 to TRBJ2-1, with TRBD2 matching over 11 bases. This CDR3 has 19 residues. With V trimmed by 1 base and J by 6 bases, 14 bases remained unmatched. CDR1 is SGHNT, CDR2 YENEEA, per germline. In nucleotides, the CDR3 is TGTGCCAGCAGCTTAGGACTAGCGGGACTACCCCTTTTATTCAATGAGCAGTTCTTC. It codes for CASSLGLAGLPLLFNEQFF.

This rearrangement joins TRBV28 to TRBJ1-5; 9 bases line up with TRBD1. The CDR3 sequence is 18 residues long. Germline CDR1 reads MDHEN; CDR2 reads SYDVKM. Trimming removed 5 bases from V and 3 bases from J; junction bases left unmatched: 14. The CDR3 here is CASSRVSYRDRDNQPQHF. The CDR3 nucleotides are TGTGCCAGCAGTCGGGTTTCCTACCGGGACAGGGACAATCAGCCCCAGCATTTT.

This clone has ten or more counts. This chain joins TRBV7-6 and TRBJ2-2; 10 bases are shared with TRBD1. Germline V lookup: CDR1 SGHVS, CDR2 FNYEAQ. This CDR3 comprises 16 residues. V shed 6 bases, J shed 4 bases, and the junction held 8 bases outside the gene matches. The CDR3 coding sequence is TGTGCCAGCAGTCAAAGACAGGGGGCCGGCACCGGGGAGCTGTTTTTT. Residues: CASSQRQGAGTGELFF.

The gene calls are TRBV10-3 and TRBJ1-4, with D maybe TRBD1 (6 bases). The V end lost 3 bases, the J end lost 6 bases, and 8 bases lay between the germline ends. Looked up from germline, CDR1 is ENHRY and CDR2 is SYGVKD. The CDR3 is made up of 13 amino acids. The CDR3: CAISEQGDEKLFF. DNA of the CDR3: TGTGCCATCAGTGAACAGGGTGATGAAAAACTGTTTTTT.

This clone was detected only once. This chain connects TRBV4-3 to TRBJ1-2; 7 positions agree with TRBD1. The CDR3 has 18 residues. Trimming removed 0 bases from V and 5 bases from J; junction bases left unmatched: 15. The germline CDR1 and CDR2 sequences are LGHNA and YSLEER. This chain's CDR3 is CASSQDRGRGLALYGYTF. CDR3 coding DNA: TGCGCCAGCAGCCAAGATCGGGGCAGGGGGTTGGCTTTGTATGGCTACACCTTC.

The chain employs TRBV9 and TRBJ1-1; D is unresolved. The CDR3 contains 13 residues. Trimming took off 2 bases at V and 4 bases at J, with 9 bases between the two ends. Germline values: CDR1 SGDLS, CDR2 YYNGEE. CDR3 bases: TGTGCCAGCAGCGTCGGGTCAGTCACTGAAGCTTTCTTT. Encoded protein: CASSVGSVTEAFF.

The chain carries TRBV12-3 or TRBV12-4 and TRBJ2-7, with D perhaps matching TRBD1 (6 bases). The CDR3 consists of 12 residues. V was clipped by 4 bases and J by 6 bases, with 10 bases between them. CDR3 nucleotide sequence: TGTGCCAGCAGTTGGACAGTTCCCGAGCAGTACTTC. It specifies CASSWTVPEQYF.

V and J are TRBV18 and TRBJ2-7, with 8 bases identical to TRBD1. The V gene end was trimmed by 3 bases and the J gene end by 3 bases; junction bases not matched to a gene: 4. This CDR3 has 14 residues. Germline loops: CDR1 KGHSH, CDR2 LQKENI. For the CDR3, the DNA is TGTGCCAGCTCACCTGCTGGACAGGGCTACGAGCAGTACTTC. Translating gives CASSPAGQGYEQYF. Combining the CDR3 with reference TRBV18 and TRBJ2-7 gives the whole variable domain NAGVMQNPRHLVRRRGQEARLRCSPMKGHSHVYWYRQLPEEGLKFMVYLQKENIIDESGMPKERFSAEFPKEGPSILRIQQVVRGDSAAYFCASSPAGQGYEQYFGPGTRLTVT.

J is TRBJ2-5 and V is TRBV10-3, with 7 bases aligning to TRBD2. This CDR3 is 13 amino acids long. Trimming removed 5 bases from V and 3 bases from J; junction bases left unmatched: 3. Germline V gene lookup returns CDR1 ENHRY and CDR2 SYGVKD. In nucleotides, the CDR3 is TGTGCCATCAGTACGCTAGCGGAAGAGACCCAGTACTTC. Translation: CAISTLAEETQYF.